This TCR beta chain was recovered during a study of T cells in Graves' hyperthyroidism and ophthalmopathy. Overall study findings and caveats: Ophthalmopathy could be told apart from stable hyperthyroidism with a 13 V-J model. Blood also contained most expanded thyroid clonotypes above 0.001.

CDR1 and CDR2 from the germline V gene are MNHEY and SMNVEV (reference sequence). V lost 5 bases and J 1 base, leaving 20 bases between the germline ends. The CDR3 length is 18 residues. TCR beta CDR3 regions were amplified from RNA. The HTBI primer set was used in a first-round RT-PCR of the TCR CDR3. TCRdb reanalysed the multiplex PCR reads using MiXCR and keeps one entry per CDR3 protein. The table includes fewer than 650,000 distinct CDR3 sequences, approximately 14% detected once. Ten or more counts support this clonotype. Its antigen is as yet unknown. Absence of ophthalmopathy progression within 18 months defined stable Graves' hyperthyroidism. Orbital computed tomography and thyroid ultrasound, together with serum TRAb and thyroxine and clinical symptoms, were used for diagnoses.

The sequence was collected from a woman aged 40 to 50 with Graves' hyperthyroidism. Material: blood. The chain couples TRBV27 to TRBJ2-2, with D perhaps matching TRBD1 or TRBD2 (5 bases each). The CDR3 DNA is TGTGCCAGCAGTACGAGGGACCCATCTTCCGGGAACACCGGGGAGCTGTTTTTT. Its translation: CASSTRDPSSGNTGELFF.